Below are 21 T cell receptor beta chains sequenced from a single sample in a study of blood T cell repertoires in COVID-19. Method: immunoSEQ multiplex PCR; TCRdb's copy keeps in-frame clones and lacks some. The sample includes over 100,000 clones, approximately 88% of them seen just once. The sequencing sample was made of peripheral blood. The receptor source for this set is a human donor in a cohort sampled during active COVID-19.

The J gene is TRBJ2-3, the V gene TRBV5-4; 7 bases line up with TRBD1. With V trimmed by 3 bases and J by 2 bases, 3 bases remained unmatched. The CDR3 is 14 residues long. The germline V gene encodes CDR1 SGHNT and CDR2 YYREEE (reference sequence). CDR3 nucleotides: TGTGCCAGCAGCTCGGGACAGATCACAGATACGCAGTATTTT. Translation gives CASSSGQITDTQYF.

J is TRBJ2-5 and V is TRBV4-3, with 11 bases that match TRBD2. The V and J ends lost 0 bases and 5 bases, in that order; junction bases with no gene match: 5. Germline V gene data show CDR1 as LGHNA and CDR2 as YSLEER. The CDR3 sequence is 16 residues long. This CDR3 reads CASSQEVAGGPETQYF. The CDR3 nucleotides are TGCGCCAGCAGCCAAGAAGTAGCGGGGGGGCCGGAGACCCAGTACTTC.

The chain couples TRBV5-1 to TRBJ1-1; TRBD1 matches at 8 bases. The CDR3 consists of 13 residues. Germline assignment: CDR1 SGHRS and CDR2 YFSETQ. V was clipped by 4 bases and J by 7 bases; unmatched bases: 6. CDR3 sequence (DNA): TGCGCCAGCAGCGTAACAGGGGGGGTTGAAGCTTTCTTT. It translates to CASSVTGGVEAFF.

The chain's CDR3 is CATSVWSGGDGGQPQHF. The CDR3 nucleotides read TGTGCCACCTCGGTTTGGAGCGGGGGCGACGGTGGTCAGCCCCAGCATTTT. The rearrangement uses TRBV10-3 and TRBJ1-5; tentatively, D is TRBD1 (6 bases). The CDR3 is 17 amino acids. Germline assignment: CDR1 ENHRY and CDR2 SYGVKD. Trimming shortened V by 10 bases and J by 6 bases, and 28 bases separated the two germline ends.

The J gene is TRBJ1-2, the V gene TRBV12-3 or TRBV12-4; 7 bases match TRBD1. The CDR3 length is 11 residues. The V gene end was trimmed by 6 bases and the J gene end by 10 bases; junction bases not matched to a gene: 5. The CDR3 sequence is CASRSGQDYTF. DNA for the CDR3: TGTGCCAGCAGATCCGGACAGGACTACACCTTC.

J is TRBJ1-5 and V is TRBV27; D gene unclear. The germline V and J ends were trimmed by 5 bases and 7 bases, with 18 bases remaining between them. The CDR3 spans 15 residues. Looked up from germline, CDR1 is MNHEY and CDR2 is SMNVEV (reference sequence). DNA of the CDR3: TGTGCCAGCAGTAGCGGGCCGCGTCCTGACCAGCCCCAGCATTTT. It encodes CASSSGPRPDQPQHF.

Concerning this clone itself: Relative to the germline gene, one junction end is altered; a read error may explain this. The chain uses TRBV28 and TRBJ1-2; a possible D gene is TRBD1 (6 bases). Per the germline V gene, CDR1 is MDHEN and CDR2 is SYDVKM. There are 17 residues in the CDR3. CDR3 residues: CASSQQSLRGGGRFSSF. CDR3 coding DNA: TGTGCCAGCAGTCAACAATCCCTTAGGGGAGGGGGGCGCTTCTCCTCCTTC.

DNA of the CDR3: TGCGCCAGCAGCTTGGGGGGAGGGACTTCAGATACGCAGTATTTT. Amino acids: CASSLGGGTSDTQYF. This chain links TRBV5-1 with TRBJ2-3; 7 nucleotides line up with TRBD2. The germline CDR1 and CDR2 sequences are SGHRS and YFSETQ. Germline trimming cut 0 bases from V and 4 bases from J; bases unmatched to any gene: 5. The CDR3 length is 15 residues. The full variable domain, rest sourced from reference TRBV5-1 and TRBJ2-3, is KAGVTQTPRYLIKTRGQQVTLSCSPISGHRSVSWYQQTPGQGLQFLFEYFSETQRNKGNFPGRFSGRQFSNSRSEMNVSTLELGDSALYLCASSLGGGTSDTQYFGPGTRLTVL.

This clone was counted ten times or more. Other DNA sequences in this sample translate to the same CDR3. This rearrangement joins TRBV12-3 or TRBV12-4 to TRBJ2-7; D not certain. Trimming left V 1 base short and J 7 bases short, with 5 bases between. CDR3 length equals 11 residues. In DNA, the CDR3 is TGTGCCAGCAGTTTAGGAGGAGAGCAGTACTTC. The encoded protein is CASSLGGEQYF.

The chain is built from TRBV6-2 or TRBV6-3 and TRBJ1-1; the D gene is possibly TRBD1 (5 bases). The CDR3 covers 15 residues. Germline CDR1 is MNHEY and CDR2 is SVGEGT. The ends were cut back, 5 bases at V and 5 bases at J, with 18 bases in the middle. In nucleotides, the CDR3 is TGTGCCAGCAGTCGGTCCTCGGGGGTCCGGACTGAAGCTTTCTTT. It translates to CASSRSSGVRTEAFF.

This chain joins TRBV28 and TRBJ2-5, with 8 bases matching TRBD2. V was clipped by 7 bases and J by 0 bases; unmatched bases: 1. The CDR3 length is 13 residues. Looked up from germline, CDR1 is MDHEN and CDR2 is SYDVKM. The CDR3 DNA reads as TGTGCCAGCACGGGAGGGTACCAAGAGACCCAGTACTTC. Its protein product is CASTGGYQETQYF. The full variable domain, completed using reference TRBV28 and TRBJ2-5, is DVKVTQSSRYLVKRTGEKVFLECVQDMDHENMFWYRQDPGLGLRLIYFSYDVKMKEKGDIPEGYSVSREKKERFSLILESASTNQTSMYLCASTGGYQETQYFGPGTRLLVL.

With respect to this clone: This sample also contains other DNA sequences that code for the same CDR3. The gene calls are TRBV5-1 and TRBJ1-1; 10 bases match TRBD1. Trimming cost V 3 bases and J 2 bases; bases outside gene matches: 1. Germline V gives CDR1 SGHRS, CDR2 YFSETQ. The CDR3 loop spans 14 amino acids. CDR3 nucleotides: TGCGCCAGCAGCTGGACAGGGGGAAACACTGAAGCTTTCTTT. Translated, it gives CASSWTGGNTEAFF.

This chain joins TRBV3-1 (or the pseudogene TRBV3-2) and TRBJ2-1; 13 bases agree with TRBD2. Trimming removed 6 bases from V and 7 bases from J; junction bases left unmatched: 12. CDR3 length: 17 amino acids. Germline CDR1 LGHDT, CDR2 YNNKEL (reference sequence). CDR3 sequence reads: CASSLTSGRTSRNEQFF. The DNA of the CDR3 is TGTGCCAGCAGTTTGACTAGCGGGAGGACTTCGAGGAATGAGCAGTTCTTC.

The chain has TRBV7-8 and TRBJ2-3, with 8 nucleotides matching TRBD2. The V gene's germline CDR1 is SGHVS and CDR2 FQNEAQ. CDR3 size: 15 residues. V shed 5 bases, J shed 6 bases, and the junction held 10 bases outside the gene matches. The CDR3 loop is CASSPLGLESDTQYF. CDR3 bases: TGTGCCAGCAGCCCCCTGGGACTAGAATCCGATACGCAGTATTTT.

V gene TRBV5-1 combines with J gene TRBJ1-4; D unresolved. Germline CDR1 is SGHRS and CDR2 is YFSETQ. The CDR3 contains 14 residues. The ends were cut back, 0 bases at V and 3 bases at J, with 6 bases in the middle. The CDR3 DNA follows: TGCGCCAGCAGCTTGGGGTCGGCTAATGAAAAACTGTTTTTT. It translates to CASSLGSANEKLFF.

The CDR3 DNA sequence: TGTGCCAGCAGTTCCCCCGGCAGGGATGGCTACACCTTC. Translated, it gives CASSSPGRDGYTF. The V call is TRBV6-2 or TRBV6-3, the J call TRBJ1-2, with D possibly TRBD1 on 5 matching bases. The germline gives CDR1 MNHEY, CDR2 SVGEGT. With 4 bases removed from V and 6 bases from J, the gap between germline ends came to 12 bases. The CDR3 loop spans 13 amino acids.

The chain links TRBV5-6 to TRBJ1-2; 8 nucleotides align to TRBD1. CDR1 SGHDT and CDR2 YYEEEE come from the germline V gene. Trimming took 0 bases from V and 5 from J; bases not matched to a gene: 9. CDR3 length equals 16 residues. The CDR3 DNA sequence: TGTGCCAGCAGCTTGGCACCAGGGGGCTCAATGTATGGCTACACCTTC. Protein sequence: CASSLAPGGSMYGYTF. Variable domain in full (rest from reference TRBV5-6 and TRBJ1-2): DAGVTQSPTHLIKTRGQQVTLRCSPKSGHDTVSWYQQALGQGPQFIFQYYEEEERQRGNFPDRFSGHQFPNYSSELNVNALLLGDSALYLCASSLAPGGSMYGYTFGSGTRLTVV.

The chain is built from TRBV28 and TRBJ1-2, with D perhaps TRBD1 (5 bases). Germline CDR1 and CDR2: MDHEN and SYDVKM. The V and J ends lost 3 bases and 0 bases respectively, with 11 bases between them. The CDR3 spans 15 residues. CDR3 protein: CASSFRRGANYGYTF. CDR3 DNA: TGTGCCAGCAGTTTTAGGAGGGGAGCTAACTATGGCTACACCTTC.

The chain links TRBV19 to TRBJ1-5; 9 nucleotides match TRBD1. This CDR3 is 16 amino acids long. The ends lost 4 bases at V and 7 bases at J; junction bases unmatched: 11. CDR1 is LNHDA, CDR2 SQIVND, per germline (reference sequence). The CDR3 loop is CASSRRTGVQGQPQHF. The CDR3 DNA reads TGTGCCAGTAGTAGAAGGACAGGGGTACAGGGGCAGCCCCAGCATTTT.

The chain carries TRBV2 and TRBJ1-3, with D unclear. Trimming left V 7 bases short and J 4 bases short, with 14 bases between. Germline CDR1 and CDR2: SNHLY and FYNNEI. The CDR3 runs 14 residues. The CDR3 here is CASMSGAYGNTIYF. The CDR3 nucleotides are TGTGCCAGCATGAGCGGAGCGTACGGAAACACCATATATTTT.

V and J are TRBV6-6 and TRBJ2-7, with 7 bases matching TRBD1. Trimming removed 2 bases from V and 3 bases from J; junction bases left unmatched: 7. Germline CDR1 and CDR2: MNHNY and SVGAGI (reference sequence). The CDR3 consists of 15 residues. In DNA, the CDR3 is TGTGCCAGCAGTTACGGGGTGGGACAGAGCTACGAGCAGTACTTC. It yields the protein CASSYGVGQSYEQYF.